These T cell receptor beta chains were read from a single sample in a study of T-cell memory formation after mild COVID-19. TCRdb reprocessed the 5' RACE reads with MiXCR, giving one entry per CDR3 protein. The profile shows 430,000 or so distinct CDR3 sequences, around 25% of them singletons. The sequencing sample was made of PBMCs or a T cell subset sorted from them (not recorded which). These receptors were obtained from an adult woman who had mild COVID-19 (a few samples of this study predate the infection). Cell type and time point are not known. CDR3s include the opening cysteine and the closing phenylalanine or tryptophan. The D gene is left open where the match is weak. Not all rows give a size; the values are once, few, many and, for expanded clones, a class.

>TRBJ2-1|TRBV2|16|-|TRBD2
TGTGCCAGCAGTGGGAGGGGGCTAGCGGGACTTGAGGAGCAGTTCTTC
CASSGRGLAGLEEQFF
>TRBJ2-4|TRBV6-2/TRBV6-3|14|-|TRBD2
TGTGCCAGCAGAAACCCGGGACTAATCAACATTCAGTACTTC
CASRNPGLINIQYF
>TRBJ1-5|TRBV13|15|-|TRBD1
TGTGCCAGCAGCGGGGAGACAGGGCGCAATCAGCCCCAGCATTTT
CASSGETGRNQPQHF
>TRBJ2-7|TRBV25-1|13|few|-
TGTGCCAGCAGTGAATTTCAGGTTTACGAGCAGTACTTC
CASSEFQVYEQYF
>TRBJ1-2|TRBV4-1|12|-|-
TGCGCGAGCGGGCAGCCAAACTATGGCTACACCTTC
CASGQPNYGYTF
>TRBJ1-5|TRBV19|15|-|TRBD1
TGTGCCAGTAGTACCGAGGACAGGGTCAATCAGCCCCAGCATTTT
CASSTEDRVNQPQHF
>TRBJ2-7|TRBV29-1|12|-|-
TGCAGCGTTACAATCAGCTCCTACGAGCAGTACTTC
CSVTISSYEQYF
>TRBJ2-6|TRBV7-8|19|-|-
TGTGCCAGCAGCTTAGTCGTTGGAGTGGGGAGCTCTGGGGCCAACGTCCTGACTTTC
CASSLVVGVGSSGANVLTF
>TRBJ2-5|TRBV6-6|13|few|-
TGTGCCAGCACAATAGCGGATCAAGAGACCCAGTACTTC
CASTIADQETQYF
>TRBJ1-2|TRBV4-1|15|few|-
TGCGCCAGCAGCCCCGGGCAGTCGGACTCGAGCGACTACACCTTC
CASSPGQSDSSDYTF
>TRBJ2-3|TRBV5-6|14|-|TRBD2
TGTGCCAGCAGCGTGGGTAGCGGGACGTATACGCAGTATTTT
CASSVGSGTYTQYF
>TRBJ2-1|TRBV7-9|15|-|TRBD2
TGTGCCAGCAACCCTTTGCGGGGGGGTTACAATGAGCAGTTCTTC
CASNPLRGGYNEQFF
>TRBJ2-1|TRBV6-5|14|-|TRBD1
TGTGCCAGCAGTGGGGGACAGGGAGGCAATGAGCAGTTCTTC
CASSGGQGGNEQFF
>TRBJ1-1|TRBV4-1|16|-|-
TGCGCCAGCAGCCAAGGGGTGGGGCACCGGGGCGCTGAAGCTTTCTTT
CASSQGVGHRGAEAFF
>TRBJ1-1|TRBV20-1|14|few|TRBD1
TGCAGTGGCCCGGGACAGGGTTACGGCACTGAAGCTTTCTTT
CSGPGQGYGTEAFF
>TRBJ2-2|TRBV7-9|16|-|TRBD2
TGTGCCAGCAGCTTAGGACGACTAGCGGGCACCGGGGAGCTGTTTTTT
CASSLGRLAGTGELFF
>TRBJ2-1|TRBV4-2|14|few|-
TGTGCCAGCAGCCTCGAAGATGCCCGCAATGAGCAGTTCTTC
CASSLEDARNEQFF
>TRBJ1-6|TRBV20-1|16|-|-
TGCAGTGCTAGGCATACAGGGAGCTCCTATAATTCACCCCTCCACTTT
CSARHTGSSYNSPLHF
>TRBJ1-2|TRBV7-9|15|-|-
TGTGCCAGCAGCTCGCCGGGACACCGATTCTATGGCTACACCTTC
CASSSPGHRFYGYTF
>TRBJ1-1|TRBV12-3/TRBV12-4|14|-|-
TGTGCCAGCAGTTTCTACCCAGGGAACACTGAAGCTTTCTTT
CASSFYPGNTEAFF
>TRBJ2-1|TRBV19|14|-|TRBD2
TGTGCCAGTAGTAAGCGGGAGGGCCACAATGAGCAGTTCTTC
CASSKREGHNEQFF
>TRBJ2-1|TRBV30|13|few|TRBD2
TGTGCCTGGGGTAGCGGGGGGTACAATGAGCAGTTCTTC
CAWGSGGYNEQFF
>TRBJ2-7|TRBV27|15|-|TRBD2
TGTGCCAGCAGTTGGACTAGCGGGGGCGTCTACGAGCAGTACTTC
CASSWTSGGVYEQYF
>TRBJ2-1|TRBV7-9|13|few|-
TGTGCCAGCACTATAACCGCCGTCAATGAGCAGTTCTTC
CASTITAVNEQFF
>TRBJ2-7|TRBV3-1|15|few|TRBD2
TGTGCCAGCAGCCAGTTCGGGACTAGCGCCTACGAGCAGTACTTC
CASSQFGTSAYEQYF
>TRBJ2-1|TRBV24-1|13|-|-
TGTGCCACCAGTCCCTGGGGGGCGGATGAGCAGTTCTTC
CATSPWGADEQFF
>TRBJ2-1|TRBV27|20|once|-
TGTGCCAGCAGTTCCTCCTCTGCTTATCTAACAGGCCCCGGGCCCAATGAGCAGTTCTTC
CASSSSSAYLTGPGPNEQFF
>TRBJ1-5|TRBV3-1|14|once|-
TGTGCCAGCAGCCATCGGACAGACAATCAGCCCCAGCATTTT
CASSHRTDNQPQHF
>TRBJ2-4|TRBV7-2|13|-|-
TGTGCCAGCAGCCCGTCGACTATCCACATTCAGTACTTC
CASSPSTIHIQYF
>TRBJ2-2|TRBV11-1|15|-|TRBD1
TGTGCCAGCAGCTTGACAGGGGTAGACACCGGGGAGCTGTTTTTT
CASSLTGVDTGELFF
>TRBJ2-2|TRBV5-4|14|-|-
TGTGCCAGCATAGACAGAACGAACACCGGGGAGCTGTTTTTT
CASIDRTNTGELFF
>TRBJ2-2|TRBV24-1|18|-|-
TGTGCCACCTCCGTCGGGATAGCAAAGTTCACGAACACCGGGGAGCTGTTTTTT
CATSVGIAKFTNTGELFF
>TRBJ2-7|TRBV15|14|-|-
TGTGCCACCAGCGGTACAGAAAGCTCCTACGAGCAGTACTTC
CATSGTESSYEQYF
>TRBJ1-5|TRBV10-3|15|few|-
TGTGCCACCCGGGGGGGAGGTAGTGGCAATCAGCCCCAGCATTTT
CATRGGGSGNQPQHF